The next 25 T cell receptor beta chains were all read from a single sample in a study of technical replicates of blood from a few donors. TCRdb's copy holds only in-frame clones and misses some; the assay was immunoSEQ multiplex PCR. This table holds over 25,000 clones, 90% to 95% found once. The sample comprised PBMCs. These receptor sequences come from a human donor in good health. Some clones in this sample may be carry-over from other donors' samples.

The V call is TRBV18, the J call TRBJ2-7; maybe TRBD2 (5 bases). Germline-derived CDR1 and CDR2 are KGHSH and LQKENI. This CDR3 region has 18 residues. Deletions cut 0 bases from V and 1 base from J, with 19 bases between. Here the CDR3 DNA reads TGTGCCAGCTCACCACCAAGGTTCCTGGCGGGCCTGTCCTACGAGCAGTACTTC. This translates into CASSPPRFLAGLSYEQYF.

The rearrangement uses TRBV18 and TRBJ2-7; TRBD1 might be the D (5 bases). CDR1 is KGHSH and CDR2 is LQKENI in the germline V gene. CDR3 length: 14 amino acids. Trimming cost V 3 bases and J 6 bases, with 15 bases left between them. Here the CDR3 reads CASSPNPGLSEQYF. The CDR3 region has the DNA TGTGCCAGCTCACCTAATCCAGGGCTCTCCGAGCAGTACTTC. Variable domain in full (rest from reference TRBV18 and TRBJ2-7): NAGVMQNPRHLVRRRGQEARLRCSPMKGHSHVYWYRQLPEEGLKFMVYLQKENIIDESGMPKERFSAEFPKEGPSILRIQQVVRGDSAAYFCASSPNPGLSEQYFGPGTRLTVT.

The V call is TRBV5-6, the J call TRBJ1-2; no reliable D call. From germline, CDR1 is SGHDT and CDR2 YYEEEE. There are 14 residues in the CDR3. Trimming took 3 bases from V and 6 from J, leaving 15 bases between them. DNA of the CDR3: TGTGCCAGCAGCTCCGTGGGAGGGATTAATGGCTACACCTTC. Protein product: CASSSVGGINGYTF. Full variable domain (rest looked up from reference TRBV5-6 and TRBJ1-2): DAGVTQSPTHLIKTRGQQVTLRCSPKSGHDTVSWYQQALGQGPQFIFQYYEEEERQRGNFPDRFSGHQFPNYSSELNVNALLLGDSALYLCASSSVGGINGYTFGSGTRLTVV.

Details on this clone: The sample has other DNA sequences that encode this CDR3 too. This chain uses TRBV5-1 with TRBJ2-1; 7 bases map to TRBD2. The germline V gene has CDR1 SGHRS and CDR2 YFSETQ. The CDR3 has 14 amino acids. J lost 4 bases, V lost 2 bases, and 3 bases had no gene match. CDR3 amino acids: CASSLSGGYNEQFF. CDR3 sequence (DNA): TGCGCCAGCAGCTTATCCGGGGGGTACAATGAGCAGTTCTTC.

This clone appeared a single time. The chain joins TRBV7-7 to TRBJ1-3, with D unclear. Looked up from germline, CDR1 is SSHAT and CDR2 is FNYEAQ (reference sequence). The CDR3 is made up of 14 amino acids. V lost 1 base to trimming and J lost 3 bases, with 7 bases between them. The DNA of the CDR3 is TGTGCCAGCAGCTTAGGAGGGAATGGAAACACCATATATTTT. This codes for CASSLGGNGNTIYF.

The rearrangement links TRBV2 to TRBJ1-2; 8 nucleotides line up with TRBD1. Germline V gives CDR1 SNHLY, CDR2 FYNNEI. V gave up 4 bases and J gave up 4 bases; unmatched junction bases: 8. This CDR3 contains 15 residues. CDR3 nucleotides: TGTGCCAGCAGTGGCCGGGACAGGACTTCCTATGGCTACACCTTC. This sequence encodes CASSGRDRTSYGYTF.

The gene calls are TRBV20-1 and TRBJ2-7, with D perhaps matching TRBD1 (5 bases). The germline gives CDR1 DFQATT, CDR2 SNEGSKA (reference sequence). This CDR3 contains 11 residues. The V gene lost 5 bases and the J gene lost 4 bases, with 9 bases spanning the gap. CDR3 in DNA: TGCAGTGCTCCCCAGGGATACGAGCAGTACTTC. This gives the protein CSAPQGYEQYF.

This clone has only one observation. The rearrangement links TRBV7-9 to TRBJ1-2; 7 bases are shared with TRBD1. Germline trimming cut 2 bases from V and 7 bases from J; bases unmatched to any gene: 13. The V gene's germline CDR1 is SEHNR and CDR2 FQNEAQ (reference sequence). This CDR3 is 16 amino acids long. The CDR3 nucleotides read TGTGCCAGCAGCTTACCGTCTGTAGGGGGCGTAAGTGGCTACACCTTC. It encodes CASSLPSVGGVSGYTF.

J is TRBJ1-2 and V is TRBV18, with 8 nucleotides matching TRBD1. Germline V lookup: CDR1 KGHSH, CDR2 LQKENI. V was clipped by 6 bases and J by 4 bases; unmatched bases: 7. This CDR3 spans 14 amino acids. The CDR3 sequence is CASSPDREAYGYTF. In DNA, the CDR3 is TGTGCCAGCTCGCCGGACAGGGAAGCCTATGGCTACACCTTC.

As to this clone: One junction end disagrees with the germline gene, perhaps due to a read error. This chain connects TRBV2 to TRBJ2-3; 8 bases line up with TRBD2. Germline CDR1 is SNHLY and CDR2 is FYNNEI. This CDR3 is 11 amino acids long. The CDR3 region has the DNA TGTGCCAGCAGTGATGGCGGGGGGCCGACGTTT. Residues: CASSDGGGPTF.

The chain has TRBV7-3 and TRBJ2-6; D may be TRBD1 (6 bases). Trimming removed 8 bases at V and 0 bases at J, with 17 bases between. This CDR3 has 17 amino acids. CDR1 and CDR2 from the germline V gene are SGHTA and FQGTGA. This chain's CDR3 is CASSDRPRISGANVLTF. The CDR3 region has the DNA TGTGCCAGCTCCGACAGGCCCCGAATCTCTGGGGCCAACGTCCTGACTTTC. The variable domain in full, completed from reference TRBV7-3 and TRBJ2-6, reads GAGVSQTPSNKVTEKGKYVELRCDPISGHTALYWYRQSLGQGPEFLIYFQGTGAADDSGLPNDRFFAVRPEGSVSTLKIQRTERGDSAVYLCASSDRPRISGANVLTFGAGSRLTVL.

The CDR3 DNA is TGCACCAGCAGCCAAGATAAACTCCGCCCTCAATATGGCTACACCTTC. The encoded protein is CTSSQDKLRPQYGYTF. The chain joins TRBV1 to TRBJ1-2. TRBV1 constitutes a pseudogene. The CDR3 consists of 16 residues.

The gene calls are TRBV7-2 and TRBJ2-3; 10 positions match TRBD2. Germline V gives CDR1 SGHTA, CDR2 FQGNSA. V gave up 5 bases and J gave up 0 bases; unmatched junction bases: 2. The CDR3 is 15 residues long. The CDR3: CASSRTSGSTDTQYF. For the CDR3, the DNA is TGTGCCAGCAGCCGGACTAGCGGAAGCACAGATACGCAGTATTTT.

The chain recombines TRBV6-6 with TRBJ1-1; D is unclear. There are 13 residues in the CDR3. Per the germline V gene, CDR1 is MNHNY and CDR2 is SVGAGI (reference sequence). V lost 0 bases to trimming and J lost 4 bases, with 6 bases between them. The CDR3 DNA follows: TGTGCCAGCAGTTACTCGGGGAGCACTGAAGCTTTCTTT. Translating gives CASSYSGSTEAFF.

This sequence joins TRBV30 and TRBJ2-7, with D maybe TRBD1 (6 bases). Germline V CDR1 and CDR2: GTSNPN, SVGIG (reference sequence). This CDR3 has 14 residues. Trimming cost V 0 bases and J 2 bases, with 11 bases left between them. CDR3 sequence reads: CAWSVLDSPYEQYF. In nucleotides, the CDR3 is TGTGCCTGGAGTGTCTTGGACAGCCCCTACGAGCAGTACTTC.

The chain couples TRBV20-1 to TRBJ1-5, with D uncertain. This CDR3 comprises 11 residues. V lost 6 bases and J lost 11, with 14 bases in between. Germline values: CDR1 DFQATT, CDR2 SNEGSKA (reference sequence). CDR3 nucleotide sequence: TGCAGTGCCACACGGGATCGTGCCCAGCATTTT. This encodes CSATRDRAQHF.

The V gene is TRBV25-1, the J gene TRBJ1-4; D unresolved. The CDR3 consists of 14 residues. The germline gives CDR1 MGHDK, CDR2 SYGVNS. V lost 3 bases and J 10 bases, leaving 15 bases between the germline ends. The CDR3, as DNA: TGTGCCAGCAGTGAGAGACGGGAGTCGGGAAAACTGTTTTTT. This translates into CASSERRESGKLFF.

The rearrangement uses TRBV9 and TRBJ2-2; D is unclear. Trimming stripped 0 bases from V and 6 bases from J, with 6 bases between. CDR3 length equals 13 residues. In germline, CDR1 is SGDLS, CDR2 YYNGEE. In DNA, the CDR3 is TGTGCCAGCAGCGTAGAGAGTTCCGGGGAGCTGTTTTTT. Translated: CASSVESSGELFF.

The J gene is TRBJ2-1, the V gene TRBV5-1; 8 nucleotides align to TRBD1. Germline-derived CDR1 and CDR2 are SGHRS and YFSETQ. V lost 0 bases and J lost 2; bases outside the gene matches: 7. The CDR3 is 17 amino acids. DNA for the CDR3: TGCGCCAGCAGCTTGGGAGCTCGGGACAGGACCTACAATGAGCAGTTCTTC. Its translation is CASSLGARDRTYNEQFF.

The chain is built from TRBV5-6 and TRBJ1-1, with D tentatively TRBD1 (6 bases). Germline CDR1 SGHDT, CDR2 YYEEEE. The CDR3 extends over 17 amino acids. The ends were cut back, 0 bases at V and 1 base at J, with 16 bases in the middle. The CDR3 sequence: CASSLEGVGSWNTEAFF. In nucleotides, the CDR3 is TGTGCCAGCAGCTTGGAGGGGGTCGGATCTTGGAACACTGAAGCTTTCTTT.

This chain uses TRBV6-6 with TRBJ2-7; TRBD2 matches at 7 bases. The CDR3 has 13 residues. From germline, CDR1 is MNHNY and CDR2 SVGAGI (reference sequence). Trimming removed 6 bases from V and 2 bases from J; junction bases left unmatched: 4. CDR3 DNA sequence: TGTGCCAGCAGAGGGGAGGGCCCCTACGAGCAGTACTTC. Its translation: CASRGEGPYEQYF.

The J gene is TRBJ1-2, the V gene TRBV15, with 7 nucleotides matching TRBD1. The trim removed 3 bases at V and 6 bases at J, leaving 13 bases unmatched. The CDR3 extends over 16 amino acids. The germline CDR1 and CDR2 sequences are LNHNV and YYDKDF (reference sequence). The CDR3 is CATSSGTGQVMDGYTF. The CDR3 nucleotides read TGTGCCACCAGCAGCGGCACAGGACAGGTGATGGATGGCTACACCTTC.

The gene calls are TRBV12-5 and TRBJ2-7, with 10 bases lining up with TRBD2. V gave up 1 base and J gave up 5 bases; unmatched junction bases: 5. The germline gives CDR1 LGHNT, CDR2 FRNRAP. This CDR3 region has 15 residues. The CDR3, as DNA: TGTGCTAGTGGTTTGGAACCTAGCGGGAGTAACGAGCAGTACTTC. As protein: CASGLEPSGSNEQYF.

The rearrangement joins TRBV19 to TRBJ2-7, with TRBD2 matching over 8 bases. Germline CDR1 is LNHDA and CDR2 is SQIVND (reference sequence). This CDR3 is 14 amino acids long. With 5 bases clipped from V and 3 bases from J, the junction kept 6 bases outside the gene matches. The CDR3 DNA follows: TGTGCCAGTAGTCCTGCGGGGGGAGACTACGAGCAGTACTTC. Translating it yields CASSPAGGDYEQYF.

The chain uses TRBV2 and TRBJ2-2; 10 bases agree with TRBD1. Germline-derived CDR1 and CDR2 are SNHLY and FYNNEI. Trimming cost V 5 bases and J 6 bases; bases outside gene matches: 6. The length of the CDR3 is 15 residues. Here the CDR3 DNA reads TGTGCCAGCAGTTCGGACAGGGGGGTTGCCGGGGAGCTGTTTTTT. Its protein product is CASSSDRGVAGELFF.